This is a list of T cell receptor beta chains from one sample in a study of neurological immune-mediated disorders. TCRdb re-called the 5' RACE reads through MiXCR, storing one row per CDR3 protein. The sample records 64,000 or so distinct CDR3 sequences, roughly a tenth being singletons. The specimen sequenced was PBMCs. The origin of the receptors is a man under 40 in good health. Both conserved end residues are part of each CDR3. D genes are given only for firm matches. Size is stated as how often the clone was seen (once, few, many) or a class if it is expanded.

TRBV7-9,TRBJ1-2,.,13,many,TGTGCCAGCAGCTTAGCAGGGCGGGATGGCTACACCTTC,CASSLAGRDGYTF
TRBV20-1,TRBJ1-6,.,15,many,TGCAGTGCTAGCCCAGCAGTCTACTATAATTCACCCCTCCACTTT,CSASPAVYYNSPLHF
TRBV27,TRBJ2-7,.,17,many,TGTGCCAGCAGTCCCCAAAATCCGCGGGGCAGCTCCTACGAGCAGTACTTC,CASSPQNPRGSSYEQYF
TRBV20-1,TRBJ2-3,TRBD2,18,many,TGCAGTGCTAGAGATAATTGGGGGACTACTAACGTCGGGGATACGCAGTATTTT,CSARDNWGTTNVGDTQYF
TRBV7-8,TRBJ1-5,.,14,many,TGTGCCAGCAGCTTGAGAGTTCTGGATCAGCCCCAGCATTTT,CASSLRVLDQPQHF
TRBV28,TRBJ2-7,.,13,many,TGTGCCAGCCTTACACCCCCGGGAGCCGAGCAGTACTTC,CASLTPPGAEQYF
TRBV2,TRBJ2-1,.,11,many,TGTGCCAGCAGTGAATGGCGGGAGCAGTTCTTC,CASSEWREQFF
TRBV9,TRBJ2-2,TRBD2,16,few,TGTGCCAGCAGCGTAGGGACTAGCGGAAACACCGGGGAGCTGTTTTTT,CASSVGTSGNTGELFF
TRBV12-3/TRBV12-4,TRBJ2-3,.,14,many,TGTGCCAGCAGTTGGACAATTACCGGGGATACGCAGTATTTT,CASSWTITGDTQYF
TRBV27,TRBJ2-5,.,15,many,TGTGCCAGCAGTTTAATAGGACAGTCTGAAGAGACCCAGTACTTC,CASSLIGQSEETQYF